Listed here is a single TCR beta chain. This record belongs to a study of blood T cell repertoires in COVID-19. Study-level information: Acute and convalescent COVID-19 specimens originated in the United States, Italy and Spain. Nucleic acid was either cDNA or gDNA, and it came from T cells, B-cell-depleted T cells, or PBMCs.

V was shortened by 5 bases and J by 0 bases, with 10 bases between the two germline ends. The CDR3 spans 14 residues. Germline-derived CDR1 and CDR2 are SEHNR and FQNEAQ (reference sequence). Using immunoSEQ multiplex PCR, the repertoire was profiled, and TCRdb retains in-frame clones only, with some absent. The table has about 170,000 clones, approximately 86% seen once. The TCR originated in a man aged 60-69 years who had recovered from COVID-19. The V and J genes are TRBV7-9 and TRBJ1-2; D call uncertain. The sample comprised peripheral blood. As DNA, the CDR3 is TGTGCCAGCAGCATGCCCGGGACTAACTATGGCTACACCTTC. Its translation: CASSMPGTNYGYTF.